Each of the 20 T cell receptor beta chains below was sequenced from the same sample in a study of T cell changes during pregnancy in multiple sclerosis. Only in-frame clones appear in the TCRdb table, and some are missing; sequencing was by immunoSEQ multiplex PCR. The sample holds about 69,000 clones, over 80% seen once. The sequenced sample was peripheral blood, obtained in the third trimester of pregnancy. Receptor source: a female donor in good health, enrolled as a control in a pregnancy study.

The V gene is TRBV5-1, the J gene TRBJ1-2; 10 nucleotides match TRBD1. Losses at the gene ends were 3 bases for V and 8 bases for J; bases not matched to a gene: 7. This CDR3 is built from 14 residues. Looked up from germline, CDR1 is SGHRS and CDR2 is YFSETQ. The CDR3 is CASSSGTGERGYTF. CDR3 nucleotide sequence: TGCGCCAGCAGCTCAGGGACAGGGGAAAGGGGCTACACCTTC.

V and J are TRBV6-5 and TRBJ1-1; 9 bases are shared with TRBD1. Germline CDR1 and CDR2: MNHEY and SVGAGI. This CDR3 has 15 residues. Trimming at V came to 7 bases and at J to 1 base, leaving 7 bases not matched to a gene. As DNA, the CDR3 is TGTGCCAGCACTACAGGGGGCGCGGGGAACACTGAAGCTTTCTTT. It yields the protein CASTTGGAGNTEAFF.

The DNA for the CDR3 is TGTGCTCCGGACAGGAGAGCCTACGAGCAGTACTTC. Its translation is CAPDRRAYEQYF. The V gene is TRBV7-3, the J gene TRBJ2-7, with 7 bases fitting TRBD1. Germline V gene lookup returns CDR1 SGHTA and CDR2 FQGTGA. The CDR3 runs to 12 residues.

The chain uses TRBV6-1 and TRBJ2-3, with TRBD2 as a possible D gene (6 bases). CDR1 is MNHNS, CDR2 SASEGT, per germline. V was shortened by 7 bases and J by 4 bases, with 15 bases between the two germline ends. The CDR3 loop spans 14 amino acids. Here the CDR3 reads CASTRDFLPDTQYF. DNA of the CDR3: TGTGCCAGCACTCGGGACTTCCTGCCAGATACGCAGTATTTT.

The rearrangement links TRBV7-2 to TRBJ1-4; 12 bases line up with TRBD1. The CDR3 totals 15 residues. The junction had 4 bases not matched to a gene; V was cut back by 4 bases and J by 7 bases. Germline V gene sequence: CDR1 SGHTA, CDR2 FQGNSA. The CDR3 region is CASSWDRGHGEKLFF. CDR3 DNA sequence: TGTGCCAGCAGCTGGGACAGGGGGCACGGTGAAAAACTGTTTTTT.

The table lists this clone with a count of one. The chain employs TRBV5-6 and TRBJ2-4, with 8 bases that match TRBD1. With 4 bases clipped from V and 1 base from J, the junction kept 7 bases outside the gene matches. This CDR3 comprises 16 residues. CDR1 is SGHDT and CDR2 is YYEEEE in the germline V gene. CDR3 coding DNA: TGTGCCAGCAGCCCGGGGACAGGAGACGCCAAAAACATTCAGTACTTC. This translates into CASSPGTGDAKNIQYF.

The chain links TRBV9 to TRBJ1-2; 7 nucleotides match TRBD1. This CDR3 has 13 amino acids. Germline V lookup: CDR1 SGDLS, CDR2 YYNGEE. V shed 7 bases, J shed 5 bases, and the junction held 8 bases outside the gene matches. CDR3 amino acids: CASGDRAPYGYTF. For the CDR3, the DNA is TGTGCCAGCGGAGACAGGGCTCCTTATGGCTACACCTTC.

The chain uses TRBV6-5 and TRBJ2-7, with 7 bases that match TRBD2. Germline V gene data show CDR1 as MNHEY and CDR2 as SVGAGI. Trimming cost V 0 bases and J 3 bases; bases outside gene matches: 5. The CDR3 length is 15 residues. The CDR3 nucleotides are TGTGCCAGCAGTTACTCGGGGGGGTTCGGCTACGAGCAGTACTTC. It encodes CASSYSGGFGYEQYF.

The V gene is TRBV27, the J gene TRBJ1-1, with 8 bases that match TRBD1. CDR3 length equals 15 residues. Trimming at V came to 4 bases and at J to 6 bases, leaving 10 bases not matched to a gene. Germline V gene sequence: CDR1 MNHEY, CDR2 SMNVEV (reference sequence). CDR3 bases: TGTGCCAGCAGTTCGTGGACAGGGATTTTCGCTGAAGCTTTCTTT. This codes for CASSSWTGIFAEAFF.

The V call is TRBV11-2, the J call TRBJ1-6; the match to TRBD1 covers 8 bases. The CDR3 spans 18 residues. Trimming cost V 4 bases and J 3 bases; bases outside gene matches: 11. Germline V gives CDR1 SGHAT, CDR2 FQNNGV. The CDR3, as DNA: TGTGCCAGCAGCTCGGACAGGGCCCTGGGTCTCTATAATTCACCCCTCCACTTT. Translation gives CASSSDRALGLYNSPLHF. Complete variable domain (other parts from reference TRBV11-2 and TRBJ1-6): EAGVAQSPRYKIIEKRQSVAFWCNPISGHATLYWYQQILGQGPKLLIQFQNNGVVDDSQLPKDRFSAERLKGVDSTLKIQPAKLEDSAVYLCASSSDRALGLYNSPLHFGNGTRLTVT.

The chain combines TRBV4-2 with TRBJ2-3; unclear D gene. The V and J ends lost 2 bases and 3 bases respectively, with 15 bases between them. CDR1 and CDR2 from the germline V gene are LGHNA and YNFKEQ. The CDR3 extends over 16 amino acids. CDR3 region: CASSQIPEPRTDTQYF. The CDR3 DNA reads as TGTGCCAGCAGCCAAATCCCCGAACCCAGAACAGATACGCAGTATTTT.

The chain joins TRBV6-1 to TRBJ2-7; TRBD1 matches at 9 bases. The CDR3 spans 15 residues. Germline CDR1 and CDR2: MNHNS and SASEGT. The V and J ends lost 7 bases and 3 bases, in that order; junction bases with no gene match: 10. The CDR3 loop is CASTRDGDRVYEQYF. CDR3 coding DNA: TGTGCCAGCACCCGAGATGGGGACAGGGTCTACGAGCAGTACTTC.

The chain couples TRBV5-1 to TRBJ2-2, with TRBD1 matching over 9 bases. Germline values: CDR1 SGHRS, CDR2 YFSETQ. V dropped 4 bases and J dropped 0; count of bases not matched to a gene: 10. This CDR3 has 18 residues. The CDR3 sequence: CASSRWSGQGSNTGELFF. In DNA form, the CDR3 reads TGCGCCAGCAGCCGGTGGTCGGGACAGGGTTCGAACACCGGGGAGCTGTTTTTT.

The chain couples TRBV19 to TRBJ2-2; the D gene is possibly TRBD1 (6 bases). Per the germline V gene, CDR1 is LNHDA and CDR2 is SQIVND (reference sequence). V dropped 5 bases and J dropped 4 bases, with 14 bases sitting between them. The CDR3 runs to 15 residues. CDR3 loop: CASSAGDVFTGELFF. The CDR3 nucleotides are TGTGCCAGTAGTGCAGGGGACGTCTTCACCGGGGAGCTGTTTTTT.

This rearrangement joins TRBV27 to TRBJ1-2, with D possibly matching TRBD1 (6 bases). The length of the CDR3 is 13 residues. Germline V gene data show CDR1 as MNHEY and CDR2 as SMNVEV (reference sequence). V lost 4 bases and J lost 14, with 20 bases in between. The CDR3 DNA is TGTGCCAGCAGTTCCGGACAGTTTGGGGTGTATACCTTC. Residues: CASSSGQFGVYTF.

CDR3 DNA sequence: TGTGCCAGCAGCTTAGAACATGCAACTAATGAAAAACTGTTTTTT. Protein: CASSLEHATNEKLFF. V gene TRBV7-9 combines with J gene TRBJ1-4; D gene ambiguous. CDR1 and CDR2 from the germline V gene are SEHNR and FQNEAQ (reference sequence). CDR3 length: 15 amino acids. V lost 1 base and J 0 bases, leaving 6 bases between the germline ends.

The rearrangement joins TRBV5-1 to TRBJ2-1, with TRBD2 matching over 12 bases. The length of the CDR3 is 15 residues. Germline trimming cut 0 bases from V and 9 bases from J; bases unmatched to any gene: 4. From germline, CDR1 is SGHRS and CDR2 YFSETQ. CDR3 residues: CASSLASGRVIEQFF. CDR3 DNA sequence: TGCGCCAGCAGCTTGGCTAGCGGGAGGGTGATTGAGCAGTTCTTC.

The chain is built from TRBV30 and TRBJ2-7; 9 bases are a match to TRBD1. This CDR3 contains 14 residues. J gave up 1 base and V 1 base, and 2 bases lay outside the gene matches. Germline CDR1 GTSNPN, CDR2 SVGIG (reference sequence). CDR3 amino acids: CAWSAGQGSYEQYF. The CDR3 region has the DNA TGTGCCTGGAGTGCGGGACAGGGATCCTACGAGCAGTACTTC.

The chain employs TRBV5-1 and TRBJ2-2; D remains ambiguous. The CDR3 contains 13 residues. V lost 6 bases and J lost 0, with 6 bases in between. The germline V gene has CDR1 SGHRS and CDR2 YFSETQ. The CDR3: CASTESNTGELFF. For the CDR3, the DNA is TGCGCCAGCACTGAGTCGAACACCGGGGAGCTGTTTTTT.

This chain uses TRBV4-3 with TRBJ2-7, with 8 nucleotides matching TRBD1. J lost 3 bases, V lost 1 base, and 5 bases had no gene match. The germline gives CDR1 LGHNA, CDR2 YSLEER. The CDR3 is made up of 15 amino acids. CDR3 sequence reads: CASSQAAGQDYEQYF. Here the CDR3 DNA reads TGCGCCAGCAGCCAAGCCGCGGGACAGGACTACGAGCAGTACTTC.